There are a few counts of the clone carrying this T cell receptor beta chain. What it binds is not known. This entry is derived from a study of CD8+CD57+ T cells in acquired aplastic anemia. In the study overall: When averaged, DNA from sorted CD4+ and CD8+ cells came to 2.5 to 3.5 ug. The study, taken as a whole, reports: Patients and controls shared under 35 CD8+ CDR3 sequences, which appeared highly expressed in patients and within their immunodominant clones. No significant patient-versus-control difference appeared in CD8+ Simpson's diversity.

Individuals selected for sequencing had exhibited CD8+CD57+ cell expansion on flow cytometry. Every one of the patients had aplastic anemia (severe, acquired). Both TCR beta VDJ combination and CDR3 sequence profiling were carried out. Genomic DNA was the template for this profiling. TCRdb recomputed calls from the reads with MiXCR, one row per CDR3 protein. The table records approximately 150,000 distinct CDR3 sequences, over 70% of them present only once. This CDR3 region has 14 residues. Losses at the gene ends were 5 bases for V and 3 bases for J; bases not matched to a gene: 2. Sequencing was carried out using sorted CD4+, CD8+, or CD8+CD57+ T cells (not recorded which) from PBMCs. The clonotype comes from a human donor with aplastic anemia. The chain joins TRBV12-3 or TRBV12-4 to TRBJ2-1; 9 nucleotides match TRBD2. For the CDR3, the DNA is TGTGCCAGCAGTGGTAGCGGGAGCTACAATGAGCAGTTCTTC. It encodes CASSGSGSYNEQFF.